Here is one T cell receptor beta chain with its context. This table comes from immunoSEQ multiplex PCR, and its TCRdb copy is limited to in-frame clones, with some not included. Among under 130,000 clones listed, about nine tenths were seen once. CDR1 and CDR2 (germline): SQVTM, ANQGSEA. V was clipped by 3 bases and J by 2 bases; unmatched bases: 3. The CDR3 is 14 amino acids. This sample stems from a study of T cell changes during pregnancy in multiple sclerosis. The starting material was peripheral blood, obtained after pregnancy. The receptor was derived from a female donor with multiple sclerosis, enrolled in a pregnancy study. The rearrangement joins TRBV29-1 to TRBJ2-1; 8 nucleotides agree with TRBD2. Here the CDR3 DNA reads TGCAGCGTTGATGCGGGGGGTGCCTACAATGAGCAGTTCTTC. The encoded protein is CSVDAGGAYNEQFF.